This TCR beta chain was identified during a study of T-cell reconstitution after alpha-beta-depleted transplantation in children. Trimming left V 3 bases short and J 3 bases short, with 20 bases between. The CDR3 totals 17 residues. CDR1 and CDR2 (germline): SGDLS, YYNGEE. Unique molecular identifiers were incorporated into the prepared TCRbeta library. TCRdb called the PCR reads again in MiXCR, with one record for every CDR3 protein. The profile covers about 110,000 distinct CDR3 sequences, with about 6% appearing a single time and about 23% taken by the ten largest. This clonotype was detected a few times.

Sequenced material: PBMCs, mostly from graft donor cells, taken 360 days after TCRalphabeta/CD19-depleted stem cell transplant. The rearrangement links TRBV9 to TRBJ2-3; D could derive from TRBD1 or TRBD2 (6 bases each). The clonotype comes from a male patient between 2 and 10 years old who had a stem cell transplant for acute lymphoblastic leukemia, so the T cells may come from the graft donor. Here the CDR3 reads CASSARAWGARTDTQYF. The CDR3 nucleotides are TGTGCCAGCAGCGCCCGGGCGTGGGGGGCTCGAACAGATACGCAGTATTTT.